A selection of T cell receptor beta chains follows, all from one sample in a study of cytomegalovirus exposure and HLA in healthy donors. The method was immunoSEQ multiplex PCR; TCRdb's version includes in-frame clones alone and lacks a portion of them. The repertoire holds 130,000 to 150,000 clones, with approximately 86% as singletons. Sample: PBMCs. The receptors stem from a man aged 18 to 29 in good health and CMV-seropositive. Each CDR3 is given with its conserved first and last residue. Each record gives: V gene, J gene, clone size, D gene, CDR3 protein, CDR3 DNA. A D gene is named only where the DNA matches it firmly. Clone sizes are given selectively: once, few, many, or a class where the clone is expanded.

>TRBV7-6|TRBJ2-7|-|-
CASSLTRERGLDEQYF
TGTGCCAGCAGCTTAACCAGGGAAAGAGGTTTGGACGAGCAGTACTTC
>TRBV5-1|TRBJ1-1|-|-
CASSLKQGVGSAFF
TGCGCCAGCAGCTTAAAACAGGGCGTCGGGTCGGCTTTCTTT
>TRBV25-1|TRBJ2-7|few|TRBD1
CASRLQGAHEQYF
TGTGCCAGCAGGTTGCAGGGGGCCCACGAGCAGTACTTC
>TRBV30|TRBJ2-1|-|TRBD2
CAWSVRSGNEQFF
TGTGCCTGGAGTGTACGTAGCGGGAATGAGCAGTTCTTC
>TRBV6-5|TRBJ2-5|-|TRBD2
CASSNGRGGRETQYF
TGTGCCAGCAGTAACGGTCGGGGGGGCCGCGAGACCCAGTACTTC
>TRBV5-4|TRBJ2-5|-|-
CASSLKAEYQETQYF
TGTGCCAGCAGCTTGAAAGCGGAGTACCAAGAGACCCAGTACTTC
>TRBV7-8|TRBJ2-1|-|-
CASRIPQGGNEQFF
TGTGCCAGCAGAATACCGCAGGGCGGCAATGAGCAGTTCTTC
>TRBV28|TRBJ1-1|-|-
CASSTGNTEAFF
TGTGCCAGCAGCACAGGGAACACTGAAGCTTTCTTT
>TRBV30|TRBJ2-1|-|TRBD1
CAWSLGDRDYNEQFF
TGTGCCTGGAGCCTCGGGGACAGGGACTACAATGAGCAGTTCTTC
>TRBV15|TRBJ2-3|-|-
CATSRDRTGLTQYF
TGTGCCACCAGCAGAGATCGGACTGGACTAACGCAGTATTTT
>TRBV15|TRBJ1-2|-|-
CATSRIRDGSYGYTF
TGTGCCACCAGCAGAATCCGTGACGGGAGCTATGGCTACACCTTC
>TRBV28|TRBJ1-5|once|-
CASSSGLGQPQHF
TGTGCCAGCAGCTCAGGGTTGGGTCAGCCCCAGCATTTT
>TRBV5-1|TRBJ1-3|-|-
CASSLAAGNTIYF
TGCGCCAGCAGCTTGGCAGCTGGAAACACCATATATTTT
>TRBV21-1|TRBJ1-6|once|-
CASSTPSGTVNSPLHF
TGTGCCAGCAGCACCCCCTCCGGGACAGTGAATTCACCCCTCCACTTT
>TRBV28|TRBJ1-2|-|TRBD1
CASRRTGVSGYTF
TGTGCCAGCAGACGGACAGGGGTCTCTGGCTACACCTTC
>TRBV19|TRBJ2-3|-|-
CASSMYSDTQYF
TGTGCCAGTAGTATGTACTCAGATACGCAGTATTTT
>TRBV4-1|TRBJ2-1|once|-
CASSQAGYGDEQFF
TGCGCCAGCAGCCAAGCAGGATACGGCGATGAGCAGTTCTTC
>TRBV2|TRBJ2-5|once|-
CASSSAWETQYF
TGTGCCAGCAGTTCAGCGTGGGAGACCCAGTACTTC
>TRBV5-4|TRBJ1-3|-|TRBD1
CASSYPGGGNTIYF
TGTGCCAGCAGCTACCCAGGGGGAGGAAACACCATATATTTT
>TRBV5-4|TRBJ1-1|-|-
CASSFLLDTEAFF
TGTGCCAGCAGCTTCCTTCTCGACACTGAAGCTTTCTTT
>TRBV6-5|TRBJ1-2|-|-
CASSYSLGGDYGYTF
TGTGCCAGCAGTTACTCTCTCGGAGGCGACTATGGCTACACCTTC
>TRBV6-1|TRBJ1-2|-|TRBD1
CASSNPGTGVRGYTF
TGTGCCAGCAGTAACCCCGGGACAGGGGTTCGAGGCTACACCTTC
>TRBV4-1|TRBJ2-7|-|-
CASSQDWARAYEQYF
TGCGCCAGCAGCCAAGATTGGGCCAGAGCCTACGAGCAGTACTTC